Each of the 10 T cell receptor beta chains below was sequenced from the same sample in a study of OX40 agonist ivuxolimab in advanced cancers. Libraries were built with the immunoSEQ multiplex PCR assay. TCRdb holds this immuneACCESS table with in-frame rearrangements only. Some clones are missing; in checked studies, unresolved V genes explain under half, and the rest has no known cause. This sample gives fewer than 120,000 clones in total; approximately 89% of them show up just once. In total, the top ten clones hold around 0.26% of the sample. Sequences were derived from CD4+ or CD8+ T cells sorted from blood, sampled in a trial of the OX40 agonist ivuxolimab. These receptors originate from an adult with an advanced solid tumor such as melanoma, head and neck, liver or kidney cancer.

This chain connects TRBV5-1 to TRBJ2-7; 11 bases align to TRBD2. Per germline, CDR1 SGHRS and CDR2 YFSETQ. V dropped 4 bases and J dropped 4; count of bases not matched to a gene: 4. The CDR3 extends over 14 amino acids. Here the CDR3 reads CASSPGLAEYEQYF. The CDR3 DNA is TGCGCCAGCAGCCCGGGACTAGCGGAGTACGAGCAGTACTTC. The full variable domain, completed using reference TRBV5-1 and TRBJ2-7, is KAGVTQTPRYLIKTRGQQVTLSCSPISGHRSVSWYQQTPGQGLQFLFEYFSETQRNKGNFPGRFSGRQFSNSRSEMNVSTLELGDSALYLCASSPGLAEYEQYFGPGTRLTVT.

This clone was observed once. The chain uses TRBV5-1 and TRBJ2-3; no firm D call. V dropped 4 bases and J dropped 0 bases, with 6 bases sitting between them. In germline, CDR1 is SGHRS, CDR2 YFSETQ. There are 13 residues in the CDR3. Written as DNA, the CDR3 is TGCGCCAGCAGCGCCCGCAGCACAGATACGCAGTATTTT. It yields the protein CASSARSTDTQYF. The full variable domain, in which reference TRBV5-1 and TRBJ2-3 provide the parts outside the CDR3, is KAGVTQTPRYLIKTRGQQVTLSCSPISGHRSVSWYQQTPGQGLQFLFEYFSETQRNKGNFPGRFSGRQFSNSRSEMNVSTLELGDSALYLCASSARSTDTQYFGPGTRLTVL.

The rearrangement joins TRBV28 to TRBJ2-5; 10 bases are shared with TRBD2. Germline CDR1 and CDR2: MDHEN and SYDVKM. This CDR3 contains 15 residues. Germline trimming cut 10 bases from V and 6 bases from J; bases unmatched to any gene: 14. The CDR3 sequence: CATQTGLARTQTQYF. In nucleotides, the CDR3 is TGTGCCACCCAAACGGGACTAGCGCGGACCCAGACCCAGTACTTC.

The chain joins TRBV28 to TRBJ2-7; 10 bases map to TRBD2. V lost 5 bases, J lost 1 base, and 8 bases stayed unmatched. CDR1 MDHEN and CDR2 SYDVKM come from the germline V gene. The CDR3 covers 16 residues. DNA of the CDR3: TGTGCCAGCAGTCGCGTCACTAGCGGGGCTTCCTACGAGCAGTACTTC. It yields the protein CASSRVTSGASYEQYF.

The chain links TRBV4-1 to TRBJ1-1; a weak D match, TRBD1 (5 bases). The CDR3 consists of 19 residues. The V gene's germline CDR1 is MGHRA and CDR2 YSYEKL. The V gene lost 1 base and the J gene lost 1 base, with 22 bases spanning the gap. CDR3 sequence (DNA): TGCGCCAGCAGCCAAGGGCTGGGACTCGTTTTAGTGAGGAACACTGAAGCTTTCTTT. As protein: CASSQGLGLVLVRNTEAFF.

The rearrangement uses TRBV19 and TRBJ1-5, with a weak D call TRBD1 (5 bases). The CDR3 sequence is 16 residues long. V dropped 1 base and J dropped 0 bases, with 10 bases sitting between them. The germline V gene encodes CDR1 LNHDA and CDR2 SQIVND (reference sequence). CDR3 bases: TGTGCCAGTAGTATAGGGGGGGGTTTTAGCAATCAGCCCCAGCATTTT. Its protein product is CASSIGGGFSNQPQHF. Full variable domain (missing parts from reference TRBV19 and TRBJ1-5): DGGITQSPKYLFRKEGQNVTLSCEQNLNHDAMYWYRQDPGQGLRLIYYSQIVNDFQKGDIAEGYSVSREKKESFPLTVTSAQKNPTAFYLCASSIGGGFSNQPQHFGDGTRLSIL.

This sequence joins TRBV11-2 and TRBJ2-1; 8 bases align to TRBD1. With V trimmed by 0 bases and J by 2 bases, 3 bases remained unmatched. CDR1 and CDR2 from the germline V gene are SGHAT and FQNNGV. The CDR3 contains 16 residues. CDR3 protein: CASSLDSGGAYNEQFF. The CDR3 DNA is TGTGCCAGCAGCTTAGATTCAGGGGGCGCCTACAATGAGCAGTTCTTC.

The V call is TRBV6-5, the J call TRBJ1-2, with 10 bases aligning to TRBD1. The junction had 4 bases not matched to a gene; V was cut back by 1 base and J by 5 bases. Germline V lookup: CDR1 MNHEY, CDR2 SVGAGI. The CDR3 sequence is 15 residues long. CDR3 DNA: TGTGCCAGCAGTTACTTGGGGGGACAGGGGTATGGCTACACCTTC. As protein: CASSYLGGQGYGYTF.

The rearrangement links TRBV7-2 to TRBJ2-5; D is unresolved. Matching the DNA end better, TRBJ2-7 makes the J call doubtful. CDR1 SGHTA and CDR2 FQGNSA come from the germline V gene. The CDR3 length is 14 residues. The CDR3 DNA sequence: TGTGCCAGCAGCTTAGCGCGAGGAAGGGACGAGCAGTACTTC. Its translation is CASSLARGRDEQYF.

The chain employs TRBV4-3 and TRBJ2-1; 13 bases align to TRBD2. The CDR3 sequence is 18 residues long. Germline-derived CDR1 and CDR2 are LGHNA and YSLEER. V lost 0 bases and J lost 8; bases outside the gene matches: 10. The CDR3 spells CASSQDHPTSGGGYEQFF. The CDR3 nucleotides read TGCGCCAGCAGCCAAGACCACCCCACTAGCGGGGGGGGCTATGAGCAGTTCTTC.